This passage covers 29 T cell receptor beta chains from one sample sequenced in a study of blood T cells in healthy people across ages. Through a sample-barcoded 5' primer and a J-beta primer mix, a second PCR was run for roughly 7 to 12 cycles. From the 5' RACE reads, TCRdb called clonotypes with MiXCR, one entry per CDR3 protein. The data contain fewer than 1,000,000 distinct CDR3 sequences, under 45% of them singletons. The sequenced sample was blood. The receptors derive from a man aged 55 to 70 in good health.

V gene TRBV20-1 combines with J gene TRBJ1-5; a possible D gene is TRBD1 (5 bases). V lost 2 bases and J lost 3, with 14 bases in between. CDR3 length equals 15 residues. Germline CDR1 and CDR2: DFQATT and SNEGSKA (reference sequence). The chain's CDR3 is CSARREGRVNQPQHF. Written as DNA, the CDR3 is TGCAGTGCTAGACGGGAGGGGAGGGTCAATCAGCCCCAGCATTTT.

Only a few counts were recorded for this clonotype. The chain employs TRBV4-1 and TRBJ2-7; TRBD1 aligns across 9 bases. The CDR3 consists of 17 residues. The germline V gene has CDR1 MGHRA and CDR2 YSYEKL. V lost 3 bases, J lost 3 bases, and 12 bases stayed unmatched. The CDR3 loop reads CASSQEMGGTGYYEQYF. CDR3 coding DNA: TGCGCCAGCAGCCAGGAAATGGGGGGGACAGGGTACTACGAGCAGTACTTC.

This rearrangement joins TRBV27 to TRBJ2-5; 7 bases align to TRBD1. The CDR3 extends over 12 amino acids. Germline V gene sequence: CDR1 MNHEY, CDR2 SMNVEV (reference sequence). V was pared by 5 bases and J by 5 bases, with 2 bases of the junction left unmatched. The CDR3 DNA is TGTGCCAGCAGTGGGACAGCGGAGACCCAGTACTTC. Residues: CASSGTAETQYF.

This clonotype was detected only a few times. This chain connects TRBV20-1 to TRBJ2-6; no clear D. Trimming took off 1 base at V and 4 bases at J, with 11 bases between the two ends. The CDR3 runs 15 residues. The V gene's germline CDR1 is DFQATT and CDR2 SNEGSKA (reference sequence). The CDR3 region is CSARGDLEGANVLTF. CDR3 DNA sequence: TGCAGTGCTAGAGGAGATCTGGAGGGGGCCAACGTCCTGACTTTC.

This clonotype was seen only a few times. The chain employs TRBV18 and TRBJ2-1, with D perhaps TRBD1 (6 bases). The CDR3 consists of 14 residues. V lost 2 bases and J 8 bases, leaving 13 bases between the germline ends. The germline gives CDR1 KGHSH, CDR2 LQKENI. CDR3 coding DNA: TGTGCCAGCTCACCAAAGCAACAGGGCCATGAGCAGTTCTTC. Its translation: CASSPKQQGHEQFF.

The CDR3 loop is CASSQGIELAGPQYF. The CDR3, as DNA: TGCGCCAGCAGCCAAGGGATCGAGCTAGCGGGGCCTCAGTATTTT. The V gene is TRBV4-1, the J gene TRBJ2-3; 9 bases are shared with TRBD2. J gave up 12 bases and V 1 base, and 11 bases lay outside the gene matches. There are 15 residues in the CDR3. CDR1 is MGHRA, CDR2 YSYEKL, per germline.

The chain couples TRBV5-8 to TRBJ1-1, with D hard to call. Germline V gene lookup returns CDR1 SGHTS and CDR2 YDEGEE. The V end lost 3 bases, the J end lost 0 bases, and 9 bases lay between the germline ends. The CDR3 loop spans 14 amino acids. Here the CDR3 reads CASSWRVMNTEAFF. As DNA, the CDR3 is TGTGCCAGCAGCTGGAGGGTGATGAACACTGAAGCTTTCTTT.

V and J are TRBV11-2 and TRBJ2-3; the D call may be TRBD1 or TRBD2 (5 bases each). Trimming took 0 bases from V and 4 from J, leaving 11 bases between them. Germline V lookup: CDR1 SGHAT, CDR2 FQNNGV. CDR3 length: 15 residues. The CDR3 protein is CASSLDSQGPDTQYF. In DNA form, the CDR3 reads TGTGCCAGCAGCTTAGATTCTCAGGGACCAGATACGCAGTATTTT.

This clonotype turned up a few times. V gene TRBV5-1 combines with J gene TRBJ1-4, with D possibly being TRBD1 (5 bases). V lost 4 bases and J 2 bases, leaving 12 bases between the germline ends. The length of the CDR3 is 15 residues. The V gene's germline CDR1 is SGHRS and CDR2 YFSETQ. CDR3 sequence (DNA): TGCGCCAGCAGCCGCGGTGACAGTACTAATGAAAAACTGTTTTTT. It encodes CASSRGDSTNEKLFF.

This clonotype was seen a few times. The CDR3 DNA follows: TGTGCCAGCAGCGCTCTCCGTCTGGATACGCAGTATTTT. This codes for CASSALRLDTQYF. The genes are TRBV9 and TRBJ2-3, with D unclear. CDR3 length: 13 amino acids. Looked up from germline, CDR1 is SGDLS and CDR2 is YYNGEE. V dropped 3 bases and J dropped 6 bases, with 11 bases sitting between them.

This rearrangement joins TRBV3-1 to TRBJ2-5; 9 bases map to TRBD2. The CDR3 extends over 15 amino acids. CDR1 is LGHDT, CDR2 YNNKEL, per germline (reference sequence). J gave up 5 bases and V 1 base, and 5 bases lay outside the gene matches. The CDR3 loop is CASSQVLAGAETQYF. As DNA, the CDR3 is TGTGCCAGCAGCCAAGTTTTAGCGGGGGCGGAGACCCAGTACTTC.

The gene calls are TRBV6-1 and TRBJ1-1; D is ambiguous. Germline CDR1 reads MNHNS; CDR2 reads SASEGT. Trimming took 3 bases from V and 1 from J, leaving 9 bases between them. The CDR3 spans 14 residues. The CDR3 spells CASSDFSPNTEAFF. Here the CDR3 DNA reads TGTGCCAGCAGTGACTTCAGTCCGAACACTGAAGCTTTCTTT.

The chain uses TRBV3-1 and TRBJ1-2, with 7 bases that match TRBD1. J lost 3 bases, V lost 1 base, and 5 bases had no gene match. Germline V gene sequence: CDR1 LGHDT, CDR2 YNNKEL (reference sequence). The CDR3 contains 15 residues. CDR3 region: CASSQACRGDYGYTF. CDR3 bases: TGTGCCAGCAGCCAAGCATGCAGGGGGGACTATGGCTACACCTTC.

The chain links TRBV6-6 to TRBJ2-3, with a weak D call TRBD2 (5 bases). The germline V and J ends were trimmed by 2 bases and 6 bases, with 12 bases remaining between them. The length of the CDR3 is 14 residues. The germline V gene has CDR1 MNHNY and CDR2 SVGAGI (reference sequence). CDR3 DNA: TGTGCCAGCAGTTACGAGAGGAGGCGGGATACGCAGTATTTT. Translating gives CASSYERRRDTQYF.

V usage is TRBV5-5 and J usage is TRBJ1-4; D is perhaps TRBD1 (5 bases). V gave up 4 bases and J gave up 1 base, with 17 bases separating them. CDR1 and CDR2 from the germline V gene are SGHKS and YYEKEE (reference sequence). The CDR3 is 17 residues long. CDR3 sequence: CASSLGGIGGTNEKLFF. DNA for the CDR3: TGTGCCAGCAGCCTCGGGGGGATTGGCGGAACTAATGAAAAACTGTTTTTT.

CDR3 nucleotides: TGCAGCGTTGTGAACCCCCTAAGCACAGATACGCAGTATTTT. As protein: CSVVNPLSTDTQYF. The gene calls are TRBV29-1 and TRBJ2-3; no clear D gene. The CDR3 extends over 14 amino acids. Germline V gene lookup returns CDR1 SQVTM and CDR2 ANQGSEA. Deletions cut 4 bases from V and 0 bases from J, with 11 bases between.

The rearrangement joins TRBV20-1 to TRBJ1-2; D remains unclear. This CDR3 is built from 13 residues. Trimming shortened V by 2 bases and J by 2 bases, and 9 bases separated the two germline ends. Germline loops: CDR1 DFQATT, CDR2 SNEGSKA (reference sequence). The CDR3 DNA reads TGCAGTGCTAGATCTTCGGGGAACTATGGCTACACCTTC. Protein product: CSARSSGNYGYTF.

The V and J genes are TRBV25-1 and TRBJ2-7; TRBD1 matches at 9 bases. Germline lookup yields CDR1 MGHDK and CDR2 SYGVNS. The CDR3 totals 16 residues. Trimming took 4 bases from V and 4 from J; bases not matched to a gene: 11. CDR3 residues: CASSAPPGQGTYEQYF. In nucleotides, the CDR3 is TGTGCCAGCAGTGCCCCACCGGGACAGGGTACTTACGAGCAGTACTTC.

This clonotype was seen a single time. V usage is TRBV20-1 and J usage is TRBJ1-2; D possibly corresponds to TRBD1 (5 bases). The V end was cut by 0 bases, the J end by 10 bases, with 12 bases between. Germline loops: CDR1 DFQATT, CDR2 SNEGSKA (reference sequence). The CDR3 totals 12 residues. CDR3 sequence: CSARDQGWNYTF. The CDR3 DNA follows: TGCAGTGCTAGAGACCAGGGCTGGAACTACACCTTC.

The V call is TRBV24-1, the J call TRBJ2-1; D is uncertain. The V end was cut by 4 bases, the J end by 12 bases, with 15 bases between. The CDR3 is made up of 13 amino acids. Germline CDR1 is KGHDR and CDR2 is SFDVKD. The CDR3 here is CATSELDTKGQFF. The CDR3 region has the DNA TGTGCCACCAGTGAACTTGACACAAAAGGGCAGTTCTTC.

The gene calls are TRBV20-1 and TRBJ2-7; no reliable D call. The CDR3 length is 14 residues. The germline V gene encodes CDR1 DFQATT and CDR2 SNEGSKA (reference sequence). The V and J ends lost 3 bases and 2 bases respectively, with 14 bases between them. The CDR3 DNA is TGCAGTGCTAGCCATGGACGGATAGCCTACGAGCAGTACTTC. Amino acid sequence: CSASHGRIAYEQYF.

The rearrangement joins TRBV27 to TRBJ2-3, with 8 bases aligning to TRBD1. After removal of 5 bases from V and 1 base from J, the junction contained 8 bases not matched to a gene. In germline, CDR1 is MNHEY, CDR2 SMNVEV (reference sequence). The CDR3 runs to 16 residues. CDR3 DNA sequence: TGTGCCAGCAGTCCCGTCAGGGGGCCGGGCACAGATACGCAGTATTTT. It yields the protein CASSPVRGPGTDTQYF.

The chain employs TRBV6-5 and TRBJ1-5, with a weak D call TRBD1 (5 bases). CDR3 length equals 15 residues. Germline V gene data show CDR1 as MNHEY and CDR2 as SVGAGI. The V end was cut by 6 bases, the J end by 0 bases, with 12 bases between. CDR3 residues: CASSPGQDSNQPQHF. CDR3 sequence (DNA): TGTGCCAGCAGCCCCGGACAAGATAGCAATCAGCCCCAGCATTTT.

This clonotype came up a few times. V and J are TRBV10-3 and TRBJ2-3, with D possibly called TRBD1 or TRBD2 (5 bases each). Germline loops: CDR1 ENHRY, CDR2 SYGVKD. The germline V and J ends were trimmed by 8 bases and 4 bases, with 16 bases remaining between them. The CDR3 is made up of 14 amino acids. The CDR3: CAIRRAQGPDTQYF. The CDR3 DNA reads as TGTGCCATCCGGCGGGCCCAGGGACCAGATACGCAGTATTTT.

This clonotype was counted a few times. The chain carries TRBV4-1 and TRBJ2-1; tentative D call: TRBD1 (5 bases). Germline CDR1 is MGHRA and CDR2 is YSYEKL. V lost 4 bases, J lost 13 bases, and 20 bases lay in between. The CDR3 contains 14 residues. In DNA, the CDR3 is TGCGCCAGCAGCCGAGAGACAGCTCTACAATTTCAGTTCTTC. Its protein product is CASSRETALQFQFF.

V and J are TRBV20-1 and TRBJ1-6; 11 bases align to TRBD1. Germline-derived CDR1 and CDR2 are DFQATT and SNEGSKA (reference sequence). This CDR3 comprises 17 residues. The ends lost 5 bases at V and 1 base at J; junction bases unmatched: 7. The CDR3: CSAPPGQGGSYNSPLHF. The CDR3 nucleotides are TGCAGTGCTCCCCCGGGACAGGGGGGGTCCTATAATTCACCCCTCCACTTT.

The CDR3 is CATVRGAAADTQYF. CDR3 DNA sequence: TGTGCCACGGTGCGGGGGGCTGCGGCAGATACGCAGTATTTT. This chain joins TRBV2 and TRBJ2-3; 8 bases fit TRBD2. J lost 4 bases, V lost 10 bases, and 10 bases had no gene match. The germline V gene encodes CDR1 SNHLY and CDR2 FYNNEI. The CDR3 has 14 residues. Full variable domain (missing parts from reference TRBV2 and TRBJ2-3): EPEVTQTPSHQVTQMGQEVILRCVPISNHLYFYWYRQILGQKVEFLVSFYNNEISEKSEIFDDQFSVERPDGSNFTLKIRSTKLEDSAMYFCATVRGAAADTQYFGPGTRLTVL.

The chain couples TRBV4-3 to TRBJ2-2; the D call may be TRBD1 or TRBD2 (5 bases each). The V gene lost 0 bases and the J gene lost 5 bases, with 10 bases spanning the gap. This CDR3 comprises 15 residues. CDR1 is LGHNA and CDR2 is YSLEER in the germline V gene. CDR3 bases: TGCGCCAGCAGCCAAGAGAGGGCAGGGACCGGGGAGCTGTTTTTT. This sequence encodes CASSQERAGTGELFF.

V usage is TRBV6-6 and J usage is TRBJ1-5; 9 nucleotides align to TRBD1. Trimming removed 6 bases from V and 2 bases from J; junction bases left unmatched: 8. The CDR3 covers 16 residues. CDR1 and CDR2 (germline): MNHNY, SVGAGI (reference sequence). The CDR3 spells CASRGPGQGGNQPQHF. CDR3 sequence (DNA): TGTGCCAGCAGAGGCCCGGGACAGGGTGGCAATCAGCCCCAGCATTTT.